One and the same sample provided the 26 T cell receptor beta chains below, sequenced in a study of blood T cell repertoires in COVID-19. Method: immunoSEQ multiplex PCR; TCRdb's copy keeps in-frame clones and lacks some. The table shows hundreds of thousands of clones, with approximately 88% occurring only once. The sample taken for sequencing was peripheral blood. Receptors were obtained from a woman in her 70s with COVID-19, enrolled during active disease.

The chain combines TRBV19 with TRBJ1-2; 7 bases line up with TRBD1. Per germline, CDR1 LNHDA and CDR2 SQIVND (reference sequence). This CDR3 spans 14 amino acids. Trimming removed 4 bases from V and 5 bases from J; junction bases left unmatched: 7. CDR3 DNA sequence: TGTGCCAGTAGTACCACAGGGGAAGGGTATGGCTACACCTTC. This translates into CASSTTGEGYGYTF. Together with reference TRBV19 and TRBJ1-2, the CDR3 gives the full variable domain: DGGITQSPKYLFRKEGQNVTLSCEQNLNHDAMYWYRQDPGQGLRLIYYSQIVNDFQKGDIAEGYSVSREKKESFPLTVTSAQKNPTAFYLCASSTTGEGYGYTFGSGTRLTVV.

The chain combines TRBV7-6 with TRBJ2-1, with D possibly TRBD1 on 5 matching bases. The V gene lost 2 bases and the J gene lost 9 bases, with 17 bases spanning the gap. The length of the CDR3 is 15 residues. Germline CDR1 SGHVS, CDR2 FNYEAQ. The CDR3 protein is CASSLMPGSIGEQFF. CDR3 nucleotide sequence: TGTGCCAGCAGCTTAATGCCAGGGTCGATAGGTGAGCAGTTCTTC.

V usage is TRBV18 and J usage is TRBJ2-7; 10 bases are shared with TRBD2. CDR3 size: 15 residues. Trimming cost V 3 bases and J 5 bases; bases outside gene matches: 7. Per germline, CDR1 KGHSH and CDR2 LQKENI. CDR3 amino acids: CASSPGAGGADEQYF. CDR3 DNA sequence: TGTGCCAGCTCACCGGGAGCGGGAGGGGCGGACGAGCAGTACTTC.

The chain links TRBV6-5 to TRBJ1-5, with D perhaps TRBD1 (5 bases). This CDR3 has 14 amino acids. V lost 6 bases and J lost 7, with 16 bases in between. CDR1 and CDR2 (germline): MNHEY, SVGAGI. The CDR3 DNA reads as TGTGCCAGCAGACCCAGCGGGACTCCCCAGCCCCAGCATTTT. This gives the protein CASRPSGTPQPQHF.

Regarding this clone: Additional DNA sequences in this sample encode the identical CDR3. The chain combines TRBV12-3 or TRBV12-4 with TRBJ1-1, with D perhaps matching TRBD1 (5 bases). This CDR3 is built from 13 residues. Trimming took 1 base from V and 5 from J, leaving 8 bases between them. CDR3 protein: CASSLEGRTEAFF. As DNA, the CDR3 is TGTGCCAGCAGTTTAGAGGGGCGAACTGAAGCTTTCTTT.

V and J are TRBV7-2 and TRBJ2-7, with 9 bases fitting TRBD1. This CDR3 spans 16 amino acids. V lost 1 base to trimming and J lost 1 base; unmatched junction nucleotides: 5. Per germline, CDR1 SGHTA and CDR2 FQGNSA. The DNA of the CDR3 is TGTGCCAGCAGCTTAGAACCGGGACAGGGATCCTACGAGCAGTACTTC. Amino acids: CASSLEPGQGSYEQYF.

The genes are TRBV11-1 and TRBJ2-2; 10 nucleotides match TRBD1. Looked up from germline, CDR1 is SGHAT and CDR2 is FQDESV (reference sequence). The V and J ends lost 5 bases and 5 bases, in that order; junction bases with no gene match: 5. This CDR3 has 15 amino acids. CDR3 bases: TGTGCCAGCAGCCCTCGGACAGGGGGTACCGGGGAGCTGTTTTTT. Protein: CASSPRTGGTGELFF.

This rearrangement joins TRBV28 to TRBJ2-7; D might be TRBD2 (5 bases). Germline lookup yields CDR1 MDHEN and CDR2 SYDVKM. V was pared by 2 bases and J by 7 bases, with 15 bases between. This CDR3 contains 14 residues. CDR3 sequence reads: CASSLPAGVGEQYF. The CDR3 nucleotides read TGTGCCAGCAGTTTACCTGCGGGCGTGGGGGAGCAGTACTTC.

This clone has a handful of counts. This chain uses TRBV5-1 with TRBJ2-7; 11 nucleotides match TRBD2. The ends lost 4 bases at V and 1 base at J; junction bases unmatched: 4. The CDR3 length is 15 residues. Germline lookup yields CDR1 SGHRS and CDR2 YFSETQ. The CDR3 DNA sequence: TGCGCCAGCAGCAAGACTAGCGGGGATTCCTACGAGCAGTACTTC. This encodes CASSKTSGDSYEQYF. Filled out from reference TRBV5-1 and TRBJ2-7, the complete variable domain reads KAGVTQTPRYLIKTRGQQVTLSCSPISGHRSVSWYQQTPGQGLQFLFEYFSETQRNKGNFPGRFSGRQFSNSRSEMNVSTLELGDSALYLCASSKTSGDSYEQYFGPGTRLTVT.

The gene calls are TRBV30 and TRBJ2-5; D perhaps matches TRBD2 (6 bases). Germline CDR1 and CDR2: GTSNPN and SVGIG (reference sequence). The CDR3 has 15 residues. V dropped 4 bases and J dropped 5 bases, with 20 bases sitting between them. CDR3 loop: CAWTENAGPRETQYF. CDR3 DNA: TGTGCCTGGACGGAAAATGCGGGACCGAGGGAGACCCAGTACTTC.

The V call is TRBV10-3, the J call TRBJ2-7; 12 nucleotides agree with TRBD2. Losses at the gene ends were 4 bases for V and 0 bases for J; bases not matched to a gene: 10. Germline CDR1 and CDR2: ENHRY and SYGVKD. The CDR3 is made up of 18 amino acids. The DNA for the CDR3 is TGTGCCATCAGTGGTACTAGCGGGAGGCCAATATACTCCTACGAGCAGTACTTC. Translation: CAISGTSGRPIYSYEQYF.

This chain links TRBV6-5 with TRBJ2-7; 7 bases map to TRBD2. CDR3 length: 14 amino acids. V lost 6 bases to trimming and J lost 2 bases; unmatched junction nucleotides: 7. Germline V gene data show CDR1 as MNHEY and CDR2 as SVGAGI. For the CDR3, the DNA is TGTGCCAGCAGACCGGGACTACCTACCTACGAGCAGTACTTC. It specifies CASRPGLPTYEQYF.

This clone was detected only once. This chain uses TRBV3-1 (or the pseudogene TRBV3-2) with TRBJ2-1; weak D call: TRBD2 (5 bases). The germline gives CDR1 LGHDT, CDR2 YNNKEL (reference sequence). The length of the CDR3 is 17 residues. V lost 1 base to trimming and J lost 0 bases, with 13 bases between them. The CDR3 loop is CASSQARTPLSYNEQFF. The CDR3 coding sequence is TGTGCCAGCAGCCAAGCAAGGACTCCCCTCTCCTACAATGAGCAGTTCTTC.

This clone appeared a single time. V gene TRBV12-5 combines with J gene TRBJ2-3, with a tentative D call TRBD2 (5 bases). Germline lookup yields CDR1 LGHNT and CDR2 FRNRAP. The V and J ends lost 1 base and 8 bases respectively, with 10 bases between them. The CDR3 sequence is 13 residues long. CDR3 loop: CASGLGRGGTQYF. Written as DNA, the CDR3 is TGTGCTAGTGGTTTGGGACGGGGTGGTACGCAGTATTTT.

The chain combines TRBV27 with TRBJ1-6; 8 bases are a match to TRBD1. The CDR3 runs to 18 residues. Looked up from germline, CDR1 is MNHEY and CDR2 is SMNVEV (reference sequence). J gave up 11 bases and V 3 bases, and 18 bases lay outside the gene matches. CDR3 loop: CASSFPFLDRGWEAPLHF. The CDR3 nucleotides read TGTGCCAGCAGTTTTCCCTTCCTCGACAGGGGTTGGGAGGCACCCCTCCACTTT.

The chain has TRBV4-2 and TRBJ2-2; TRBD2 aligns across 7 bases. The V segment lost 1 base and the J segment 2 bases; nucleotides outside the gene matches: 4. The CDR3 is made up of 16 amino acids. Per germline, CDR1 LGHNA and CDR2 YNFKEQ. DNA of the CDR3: TGTGCCAGCAGCCAAGCGCCTAGCGGCAACACCGGGGAGCTGTTTTTT. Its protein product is CASSQAPSGNTGELFF.

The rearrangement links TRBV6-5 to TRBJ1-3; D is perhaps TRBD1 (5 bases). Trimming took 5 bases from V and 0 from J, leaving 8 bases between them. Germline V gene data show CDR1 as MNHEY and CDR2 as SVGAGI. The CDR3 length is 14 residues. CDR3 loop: CASSRQPSGNTIYF. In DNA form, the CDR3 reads TGTGCCAGCAGTAGACAGCCCTCTGGAAACACCATATATTTT.

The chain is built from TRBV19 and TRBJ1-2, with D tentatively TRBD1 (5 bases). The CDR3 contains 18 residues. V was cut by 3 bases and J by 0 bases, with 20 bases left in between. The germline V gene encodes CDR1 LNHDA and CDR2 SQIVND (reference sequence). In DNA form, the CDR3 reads TGTGCCAGTAGTATGGAAGCGTCAGGGCCAAAACCTAACTATGGCTACACCTTC. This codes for CASSMEASGPKPNYGYTF. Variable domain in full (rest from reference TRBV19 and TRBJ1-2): DGGITQSPKYLFRKEGQNVTLSCEQNLNHDAMYWYRQDPGQGLRLIYYSQIVNDFQKGDIAEGYSVSREKKESFPLTVTSAQKNPTAFYLCASSMEASGPKPNYGYTFGSGTRLTVV.

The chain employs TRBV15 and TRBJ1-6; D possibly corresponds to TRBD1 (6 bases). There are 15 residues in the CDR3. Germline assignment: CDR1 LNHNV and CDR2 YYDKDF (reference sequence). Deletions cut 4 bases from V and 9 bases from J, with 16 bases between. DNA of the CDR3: TGTGCCACCAGCAACCCACAAGACAGGTCTTCACCCCTCCACTTT. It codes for CATSNPQDRSSPLHF.

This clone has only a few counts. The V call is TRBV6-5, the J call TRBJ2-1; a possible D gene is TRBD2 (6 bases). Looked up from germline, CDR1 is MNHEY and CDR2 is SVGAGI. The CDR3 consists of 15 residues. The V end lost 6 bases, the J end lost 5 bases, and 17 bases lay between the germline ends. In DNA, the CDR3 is TGTGCCAGCAGCCAGGGAGGCAAATATGACAATGAGCAGTTCTTC. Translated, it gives CASSQGGKYDNEQFF.

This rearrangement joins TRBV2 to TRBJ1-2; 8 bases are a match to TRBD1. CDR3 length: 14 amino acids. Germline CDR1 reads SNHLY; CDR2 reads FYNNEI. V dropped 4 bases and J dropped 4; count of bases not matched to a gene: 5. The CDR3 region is CASSVGTGGYGYTF. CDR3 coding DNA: TGTGCCAGCAGTGTTGGGACAGGTGGCTATGGCTACACCTTC. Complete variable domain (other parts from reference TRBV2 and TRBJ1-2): EPEVTQTPSHQVTQMGQEVILRCVPISNHLYFYWYRQILGQKVEFLVSFYNNEISEKSEIFDDQFSVERPDGSNFTLKIRSTKLEDSAMYFCASSVGTGGYGYTFGSGTRLTVV.

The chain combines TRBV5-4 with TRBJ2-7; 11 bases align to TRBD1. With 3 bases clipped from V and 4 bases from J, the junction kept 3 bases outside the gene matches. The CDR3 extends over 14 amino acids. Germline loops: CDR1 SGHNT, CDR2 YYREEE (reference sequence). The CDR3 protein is CASSWGQGVYEQYF. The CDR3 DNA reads TGTGCCAGCAGCTGGGGACAGGGGGTGTACGAGCAGTACTTC.

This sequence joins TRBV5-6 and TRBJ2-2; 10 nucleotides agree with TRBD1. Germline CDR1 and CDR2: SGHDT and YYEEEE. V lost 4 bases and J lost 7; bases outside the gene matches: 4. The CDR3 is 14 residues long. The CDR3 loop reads CASSGDRGDGELFF. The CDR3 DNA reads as TGTGCCAGCAGCGGGGACAGGGGTGACGGGGAGCTGTTTTTT.

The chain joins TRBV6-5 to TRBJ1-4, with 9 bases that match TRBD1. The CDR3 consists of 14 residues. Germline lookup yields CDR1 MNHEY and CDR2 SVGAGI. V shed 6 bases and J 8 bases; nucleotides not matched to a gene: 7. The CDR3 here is CASSPGTGKEKLFF. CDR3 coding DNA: TGTGCCAGCAGCCCCGGGACAGGGAAAGAAAAACTGTTTTTT.

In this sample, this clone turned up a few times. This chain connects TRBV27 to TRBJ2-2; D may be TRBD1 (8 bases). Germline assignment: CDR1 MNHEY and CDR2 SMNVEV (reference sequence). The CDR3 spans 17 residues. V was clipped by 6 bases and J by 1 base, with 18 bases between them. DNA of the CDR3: TGTGCCAGCAGCCGAACCAGCGGGACAGGGAACACCGGGGAGCTGTTTTTT. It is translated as CASSRTSGTGNTGELFF.

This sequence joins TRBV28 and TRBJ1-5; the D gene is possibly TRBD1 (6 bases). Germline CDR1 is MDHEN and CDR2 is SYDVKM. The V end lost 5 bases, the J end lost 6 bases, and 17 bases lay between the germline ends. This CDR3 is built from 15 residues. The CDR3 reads CASSPSLGQSQPQHF. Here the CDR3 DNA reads TGTGCCAGCAGTCCATCTCTTGGACAGTCTCAGCCCCAGCATTTT.